Detailed here is one TCR beta chain. Antigen: not known. This specimen belongs to a study of blood T cells in healthy people across ages. CDR3 length: 14 residues. The V gene's germline CDR1 is SEHNR and CDR2 FQNEAQ (reference sequence). V shed 11 bases and J shed 1 base, with 17 bases lying between them. Study-wide findings and caveats: As naive T cell percentage varied, TCR beta diversity correlated strongly with it. Age showed a roughly linear inverse relationship with TCR beta diversity per million T cells.

A second PCR of roughly 7 to 11 cycles used a sample-barcoded 5' primer and a J-beta primer mix. One entry per CDR3 protein, called by TCRdb with MiXCR from the 5' RACE reads. Here the sample spans about 500,000 distinct CDR3 sequences, less than 25% being singletons. The sample was also reused in another study, on T cells of mothers and their children.

The sample consisted of blood. The receptor's source is a boy between 5 and 17 years old in good health. The chain links TRBV7-9 to TRBJ2-5; D is perhaps TRBD2 (6 bases). CDR3 sequence reads: CAGGGTPRQETQYF. The CDR3 DNA is TGTGCCGGCGGAGGGACGCCGCGCCAAGAGACCCAGTACTTC.